This record looks at one TCR beta chain sequence and its context. Its target is unknown. Trimming left V 8 bases short and J 4 bases short, with 21 bases between. Germline V gene data show CDR1 as MNHEY and CDR2 as SMNVEV (reference sequence). This CDR3 has 15 amino acids. The repertoire was sequenced with immunoSEQ multiplex PCR; TCRdb's copy has only in-frame clones and lacks some. Of over a million clones listed, around 95% were seen once; the top ten hold about 1.2%. The data were taken from a study of shared clonotypes between healthy human individuals. A CD45RA-negative memory subset and a CD45RA+ naive subset were separated from the CD4+ cells. Study-wide results and limits: Rarefaction revealed incomplete sorted-subset sequencing despite large depth. Researchers found naive subsets generally carried larger estimated richness than memory subsets. Generation probabilities of non-shared clonotypes were lower (relative to those shared by all four donors).

The source is a man under 40 in good health. The material sequenced was naive CD4+ T cells sorted from blood. The subset: CD45RA+ positively selected. V is TRBV27 and J is TRBJ2-7; D uncertain. The CDR3: CASRNIQSVTYEQYF. In nucleotides, the CDR3 is TGTGCCAGCCGGAACATTCAATCGGTGACGTACGAGCAGTACTTC.